This T cell receptor beta chain was retrieved from a study of human T cells and chemical hapten exposure. Looking at the study overall: Minor volume differences among pooled libraries chiefly drove per-sample TCR yield variation.

Unfractionated whole blood was the source of the extracted total RNA. General observations from the study: The study found that DPC sensitization did not change TCRs above 1 in 1000 frequency.

Germline assignment: CDR1 DFQATT and CDR2 SNEGSKA (reference sequence). There are 11 residues in the CDR3. Trimming took off 5 bases at V and 12 bases at J, with 15 bases between the two ends. Library construction involved attaching unique molecular identifiers to individual cDNA molecules, which allowed quantitative, reproducible TCR counting. Via MiXCR, TCRdb re-called the 5' RACE reads, giving one row per CDR3 protein. The table shows 65,000 to 90,000 distinct CDR3 sequences, with approximately 15% occurring only once. As regards this clonotype: The antigen is not known.

This clonotype was obtained from a female donor in good health. The chain links TRBV20-1 to TRBJ2-3; the D gene could be TRBD1 or TRBD2 (5 bases each). CDR3 residues: CSAGDAGIQYF. The CDR3 DNA sequence: TGCAGTGCTGGGGACGCGGGCATTCAGTATTTT.